This TCR beta chain was sequenced in a study of blood T cell repertoires in COVID-19. Study-level information: PBMCs, B-cell-depleted T cells, or T cells provided the cDNA or gDNA that made up the material.

The CDR3 is made up of 16 amino acids. Trimming took 0 bases from V and 5 from J, leaving 19 bases between them. Germline V gene sequence: CDR1 GTSNPN, CDR2 SVGIG (reference sequence). Authors' data handling: Nucleated cell number was recorded as an estimate derived from reference gene primer amplification. Sequencing was performed with immunoSEQ multiplex PCR; in TCRdb, only in-frame clones are kept and a portion is missing. V and J calls and clone size are given by that table; D and trimming were obtained from the DNA. Among fewer than 100,000 clones listed, more than 60% were seen once. The chain is built from TRBV30 and TRBJ2-5, with a tentative D call TRBD1 (6 bases). The receptor comes from a man between 65 and 85 years old with acute or convalescent COVID-19. The specimen sequenced was peripheral blood. The CDR3 region is CAWSVFEGYREETQYF. The CDR3 bases are TGTGCCTGGAGTGTATTTGAGGGTTACAGGGAGGAGACCCAGTACTTC.